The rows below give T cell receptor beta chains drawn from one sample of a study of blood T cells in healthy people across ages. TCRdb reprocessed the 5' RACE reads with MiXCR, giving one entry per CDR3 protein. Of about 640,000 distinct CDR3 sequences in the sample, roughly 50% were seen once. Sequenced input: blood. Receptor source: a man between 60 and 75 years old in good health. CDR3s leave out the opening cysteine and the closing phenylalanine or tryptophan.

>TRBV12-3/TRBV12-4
ASSPGQTFSGANVLT
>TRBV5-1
ASSAGLSTDTQY
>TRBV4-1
ASSLNRDNSYEQY
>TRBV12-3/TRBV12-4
ASNPRLAGGLNTQY
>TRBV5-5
ASSPGQFNEKLF
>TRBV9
ASQRLTGELF
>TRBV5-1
ASSLAAPGPNSYEQY
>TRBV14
ASSQRTSGGHYNEQY
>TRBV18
ASSRGTGDQETQY
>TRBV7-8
ASSVGGVAYEQY
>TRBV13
ASSLTTSGGSYEQY
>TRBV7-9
ASSLSSVETQY
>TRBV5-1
ASSSTGRGDEKLF
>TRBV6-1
ASSDRQGSYEQY
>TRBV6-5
ASSYGTGATEAF
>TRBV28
ASRGIYGYT
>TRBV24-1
ATSGAYTDTQY
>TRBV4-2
ASSQESGGAYEQF
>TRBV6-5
ASSYGRAPSQETQY
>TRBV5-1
ASSVRQSNTEAF
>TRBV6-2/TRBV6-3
ASSPMTGVPYEQY
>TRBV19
ATSRTGSSYEQY
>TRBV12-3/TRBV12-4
ASSLGGTINEQY
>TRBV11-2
ASSHRTARTTEAF